This T cell receptor (beta chain) is drawn from a study of T-cell memory formation after mild COVID-19. The study's findings and limits: Clones that got smaller from day 15 to 85 had even CD4/CD8, while clones growing later tipped toward CD4+.

Turning to this clonotype: Antigen unknown.

In TCRdb, the 5' RACE reads were re-called with MiXCR into one record per CDR3 protein. The sample has just under 550,000 distinct CDR3 sequences, roughly 22% seen once. The sequenced sample consisted of PBMCs or a T cell subset sorted from them (not recorded which). This sequence was found in an adult woman who had mild COVID-19 (a few samples of this study predate the infection). Cell type and time point are not known.

This CDR3 reads CATSAPDEQFF. CDR3 bases: TGTGCCACCAGTGCCCCGGATGAGCAGTTCTTC. The rearrangement links TRBV24-1 to TRBJ2-1; no reliable D call. V lost 5 bases to trimming and J lost 8 bases, with 6 bases between them. The CDR3 has 11 residues. Germline values: CDR1 KGHDR, CDR2 SFDVKD.